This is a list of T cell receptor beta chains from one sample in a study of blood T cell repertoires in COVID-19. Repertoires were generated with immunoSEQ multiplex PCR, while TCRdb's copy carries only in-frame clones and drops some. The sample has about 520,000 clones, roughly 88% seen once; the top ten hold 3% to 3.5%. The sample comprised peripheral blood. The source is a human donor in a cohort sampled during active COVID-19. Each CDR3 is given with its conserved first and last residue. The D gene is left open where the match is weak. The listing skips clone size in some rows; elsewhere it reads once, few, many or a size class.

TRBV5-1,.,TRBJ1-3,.,CASSLRSSGNTIYF,TGCGCCAGCAGCTTGCGTTCCTCTGGAAACACCATATATTTT
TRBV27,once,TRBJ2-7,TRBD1,CASSLDRGGEQYF,TGTGCCAGCAGTTTAGACAGGGGCGGGGAGCAGTACTTC
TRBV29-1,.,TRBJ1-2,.,CTTGDSYGYTF,TGCACCACCGGGGATAGCTATGGCTACACCTTC
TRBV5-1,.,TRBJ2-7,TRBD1,CASSSGTGTYEQYF,TGCGCCAGCAGCTCCGGGACAGGGACTTATGAGCAGTACTTC
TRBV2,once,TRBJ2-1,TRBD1,CASRRDRANNEQFF,TGTGCCAGCAGGAGGGACAGGGCGAACAATGAGCAGTTCTTC
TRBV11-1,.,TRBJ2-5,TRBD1,CASSLNAGTALYF,TGTGCCAGCAGCTTAAATGCCGGGACAGCCCTATACTTC
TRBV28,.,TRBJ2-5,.,CASRGSTRAETQYF,TGTGCCAGCAGGGGGTCGACCAGGGCGGAGACCCAGTACTTC
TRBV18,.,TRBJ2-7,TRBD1,CASQTGQGAYEQYF,TGTGCCAGCCAGACTGGACAGGGTGCCTACGAGCAGTACTTC
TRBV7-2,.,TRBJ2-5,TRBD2,CASSLDGRAGETQYF,TGTGCCAGCAGCTTAGACGGGAGGGCCGGGGAGACCCAGTACTTC
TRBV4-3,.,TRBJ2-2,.,CASSQETGINTGELFF,TGCGCCAGCAGCCAAGAAACCGGGATCAACACCGGGGAGCTGTTTTTT
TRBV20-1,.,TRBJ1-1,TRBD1,CSASDATGGVSEAFF,TGCAGTGCTAGTGACGCGACAGGGGGCGTCTCTGAAGCTTTCTTT
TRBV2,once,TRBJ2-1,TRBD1,CASSEVGTEYNEQFF,TGTGCCAGCAGTGAAGTCGGGACAGAATACAATGAGCAGTTCTTC
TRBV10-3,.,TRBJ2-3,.,CAISEVNPDTQYF,TGTGCCATCAGTGAGGTTAATCCAGATACGCAGTATTTT
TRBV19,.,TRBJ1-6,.,CASHDLGSSYNSPLHF,TGTGCCAGTCACGACCTAGGATCCTCCTATAATTCACCCCTCCACTTT
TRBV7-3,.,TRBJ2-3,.,CASSATGTPSTDTQYF,TGTGCCAGCAGCGCCACCGGGACTCCTAGCACAGATACGCAGTATTTT
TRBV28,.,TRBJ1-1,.,CASSSTTAEAFF,TGTGCCAGCAGTTCGACTACAGCCGAAGCTTTCTTT
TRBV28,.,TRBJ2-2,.,CASSGRGPNTGELFF,TGTGCCAGCAGTGGCAGGGGCCCCAACACCGGGGAGCTGTTTTTT
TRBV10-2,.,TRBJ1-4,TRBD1,CATTGEANEKLFF,TGCGCCACTACAGGGGAGGCAAATGAAAAACTGTTTTTT
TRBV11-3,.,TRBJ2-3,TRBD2,CASSKTSGTDTQYF,TGTGCCAGCAGTAAGACTAGCGGCACAGATACGCAGTATTTT
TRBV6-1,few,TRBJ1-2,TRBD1,CASSEAGQGIYGYTF,TGTGCCAGCAGTGAAGCGGGACAGGGGATTTATGGCTACACCTTC
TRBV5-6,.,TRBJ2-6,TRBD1,CASSLEGQWQLAGANVLTF,TGTGCCAGCAGCTTGGAGGGACAGTGGCAGCTGGCTGGGGCCAACGTCCTGACTTTC
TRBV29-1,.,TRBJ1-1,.,CSALGGLKITEAFF,TGCAGCGCCCTCGGGGGTCTCAAAATCACTGAAGCTTTCTTT
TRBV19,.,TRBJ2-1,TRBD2,CASSNLAGGNEQFF,TGTGCCAGTAGTAATCTAGCGGGAGGGAATGAGCAGTTCTTC
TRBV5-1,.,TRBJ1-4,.,CASSQEGLRGEKLFF,TGCGCCAGCAGCCAAGAGGGACTTCGCGGCGAAAAACTGTTTTTT
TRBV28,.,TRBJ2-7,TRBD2,CASSSRTSGYEQYF,TGTGCCAGCAGTTCCCGGACTAGCGGCTACGAGCAGTACTTC
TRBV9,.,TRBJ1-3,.,CASSVSRSSGNTIYF,TGTGCCAGCAGCGTATCTAGGAGCTCTGGAAACACCATATATTTT
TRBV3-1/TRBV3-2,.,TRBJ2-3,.,CASSQGGGTTQYF,TGTGCCAGCAGCCAAGGTGGGGGCACGACGCAGTATTTT
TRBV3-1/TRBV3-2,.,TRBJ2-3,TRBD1,CASSTRQGEASDTQYF,TGTGCCAGCAGCACCCGACAGGGAGAGGCCTCAGATACGCAGTATTTT
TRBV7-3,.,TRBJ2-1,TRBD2,CASSLGGSGAYNEQFF,TGTGCCAGCAGCTTAGGGGGAAGCGGGGCATACAATGAGCAGTTCTTC
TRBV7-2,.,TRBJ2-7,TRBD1,CASSETTGILYEQYF,TGTGCCAGCAGCGAAACGACAGGGATTCTATACGAGCAGTACTTC
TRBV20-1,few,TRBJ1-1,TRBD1,CSASRWTGGSNTEAFF,TGCAGTGCTAGTCGGTGGACAGGGGGATCGAACACTGAAGCTTTCTTT
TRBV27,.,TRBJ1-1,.,CASSLRVGGTEAFF,TGTGCCAGCAGTTTAAGGGTGGGGGGCACTGAAGCTTTCTTT
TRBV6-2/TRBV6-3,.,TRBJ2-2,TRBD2,CASSPYGREGFAGELFF,TGTGCCAGCAGCCCTTATGGGCGGGAGGGTTTTGCCGGGGAGCTGTTTTTT
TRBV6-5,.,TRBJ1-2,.,CASEMGAGPNYGYTF,TGTGCCAGCGAGATGGGGGCAGGGCCTAACTATGGCTACACCTTC
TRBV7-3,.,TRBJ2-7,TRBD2,CASSLGLAGPYEQYF,TGTGCCAGCAGCTTAGGCCTAGCGGGCCCCTACGAGCAGTACTTC
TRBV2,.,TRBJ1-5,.,CASSEGGRDQPQHF,TGTGCCAGCAGTGAGGGGGGAAGGGATCAGCCCCAGCATTTT
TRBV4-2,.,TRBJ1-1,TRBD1,CASSLNRGPTNTEAFF,TGTGCCAGCAGCCTAAACAGGGGCCCGACGAACACTGAAGCTTTCTTT
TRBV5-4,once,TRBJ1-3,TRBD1,CASSSGQVNSGNTIYF,TGTGCCAGCAGCTCCGGACAGGTTAACTCTGGAAACACCATATATTTT
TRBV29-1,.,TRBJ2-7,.,CSGGGRSNYEQYF,TGCAGCGGTGGGGGCAGGTCAAACTACGAGCAGTACTTC
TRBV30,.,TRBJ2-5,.,CAWSVRETQYF,TGTGCCTGGAGTGTCCGGGAGACCCAGTACTTC
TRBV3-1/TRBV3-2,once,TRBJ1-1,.,CASSSRLGTEAFF,TGTGCCAGCAGCTCCCGACTTGGCACTGAAGCTTTCTTT